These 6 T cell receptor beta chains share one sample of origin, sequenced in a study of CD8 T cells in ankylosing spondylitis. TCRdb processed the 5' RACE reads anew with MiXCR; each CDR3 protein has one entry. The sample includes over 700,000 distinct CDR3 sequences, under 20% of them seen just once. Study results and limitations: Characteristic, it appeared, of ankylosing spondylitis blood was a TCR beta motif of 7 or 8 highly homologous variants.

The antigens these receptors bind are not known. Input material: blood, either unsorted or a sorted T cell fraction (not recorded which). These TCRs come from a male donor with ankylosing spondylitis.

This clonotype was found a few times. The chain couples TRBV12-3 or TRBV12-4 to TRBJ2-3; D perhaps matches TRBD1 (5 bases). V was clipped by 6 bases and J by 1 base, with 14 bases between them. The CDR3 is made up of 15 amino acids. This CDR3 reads CASSDWGRGTDTQYF. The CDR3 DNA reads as TGTGCCAGCAGCGATTGGGGCAGAGGCACAGATACGCAGTATTTT.

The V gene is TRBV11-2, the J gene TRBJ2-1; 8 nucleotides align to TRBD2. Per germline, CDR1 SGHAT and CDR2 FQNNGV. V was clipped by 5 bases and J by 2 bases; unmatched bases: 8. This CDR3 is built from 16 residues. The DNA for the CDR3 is TGTGCCAGCAGCGCTCAAGCGGGAGTGCCCTACAATGAGCAGTTCTTC. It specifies CASSAQAGVPYNEQFF.

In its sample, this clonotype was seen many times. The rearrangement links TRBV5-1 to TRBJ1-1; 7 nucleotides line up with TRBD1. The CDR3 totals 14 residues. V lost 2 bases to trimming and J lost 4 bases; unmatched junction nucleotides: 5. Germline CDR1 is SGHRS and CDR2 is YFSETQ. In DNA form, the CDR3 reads TGCGCCAGCAGCTTTGAAGGGGGCGGCACTGAAGCTTTCTTT. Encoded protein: CASSFEGGGTEAFF. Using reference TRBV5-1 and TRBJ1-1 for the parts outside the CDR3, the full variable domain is KAGVTQTPRYLIKTRGQQVTLSCSPISGHRSVSWYQQTPGQGLQFLFEYFSETQRNKGNFPGRFSGRQFSNSRSEMNVSTLELGDSALYLCASSFEGGGTEAFFGQGTRLTVV.

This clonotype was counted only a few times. CDR3 residues: CASSPMTGGGSTDTQYF. CDR3 in DNA: TGCGCCAGCAGCCCCATGACAGGGGGCGGAAGCACAGATACGCAGTATTTT. The chain joins TRBV4-1 to TRBJ2-3; 10 bases are a match to TRBD1. Germline assignment: CDR1 MGHRA and CDR2 YSYEKL. CDR3 length: 17 residues. The J segment lost 0 bases and the V segment lost 4 bases, leaving 7 bases of the junction unmatched.

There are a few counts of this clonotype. The CDR3 protein is CASSLAKQGNEKLFF. CDR3 DNA sequence: TGTGCCAGCAGCCTGGCTAAACAGGGAAATGAAAAACTGTTTTTT. This chain uses TRBV7-9 with TRBJ1-4; weak D call: TRBD1 (6 bases). CDR1 and CDR2 (germline): SEHNR, FQNEAQ (reference sequence). The CDR3 has 15 amino acids. Trimming pared 5 bases from V and 5 bases from J, leaving 15 bases between.

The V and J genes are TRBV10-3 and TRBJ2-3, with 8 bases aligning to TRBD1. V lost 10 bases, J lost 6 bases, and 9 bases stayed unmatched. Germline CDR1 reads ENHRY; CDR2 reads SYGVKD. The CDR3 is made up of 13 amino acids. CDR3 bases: TGTGCCACAGGGGGCGGGGCCGGGGATACGCAGTATTTT. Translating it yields CATGGGAGDTQYF.